These 15 T cell receptor beta chains came from one sample sequenced in a study of human T cells and chemical hapten exposure. Treatment specified: therapeutic diphenylcyclopropenone sensitization with weekly scalp DPC. Single cDNA molecules in the library carried unique molecular identifiers attached during preparation. One entry per CDR3 protein results from TCRdb running MiXCR on the reads. The sample includes about 3,500 distinct CDR3 sequences, roughly 50% of them seen just once. Specimen: whole blood, collected before DPC sensitization or 2, 6, or about 24 weeks after (not recorded which). The source is an adult with alopecia areata. Some clones in this sample may be carry-over from other donors' samples. This table probably holds off-target reads from a library built for another chain.

This clonotype was detected only a few times. The chain couples TRBV7-3 to TRBJ2-3; maybe TRBD1 (6 bases). V was trimmed by 5 bases and J by 0 bases, leaving 9 bases between them. This CDR3 comprises 14 residues. In germline, CDR1 is SGHTA, CDR2 FQGTGA. This CDR3 reads CASSRGQSTDTQYF. The DNA for the CDR3 is TGTGCCAGCAGCCGCGGACAGAGCACAGATACGCAGTATTTT.

The chain is built from TRBV7-7 and TRBJ2-5, with D unclear. The CDR3 length is 14 residues. Trimming took 5 bases from V and 1 from J, leaving 11 bases between them. Germline values: CDR1 SSHAT, CDR2 FNYEAQ (reference sequence). The CDR3 DNA sequence: TGTGCCAGCAGCCCAAGTATAAGCCAAGAGACCCAGTACTTC. As protein: CASSPSISQETQYF.

This clonotype was found a few times. The chain is built from TRBV18 and TRBJ2-7, with D unclear. CDR1 KGHSH and CDR2 LQKENI come from the germline V gene. CDR3 length equals 14 residues. V shed 4 bases and J shed 1 base, with 11 bases lying between them. The CDR3 DNA follows: TGTGCCAGCTCACTCCGGCAGGAGTCCTACGAGCAGTACTTC. Its protein product is CASSLRQESYEQYF.

The genes are TRBV12-3 or TRBV12-4 and TRBJ2-7, with no clear D. CDR3 length: 13 residues. The CDR3 is CAVTEELTDEQYF. The CDR3 DNA follows: TGTGCAGTTACAGAAGAGTTGACTGACGAGCAGTACTTC.

This chain connects TRBV20-1 to TRBJ2-3, with 15 bases identical to TRBD2. The CDR3 loop spans 15 amino acids. Germline lookup yields CDR1 DFQATT and CDR2 SNEGSKA (reference sequence). The ends lost 6 bases at V and 5 bases at J; junction bases unmatched: 6. The CDR3 region has the DNA TGCAGTGCCCCGGGACTAGCGGGGGGCCGAGATACGCAGTATTTT. It codes for CSAPGLAGGRDTQYF.

The genes are TRBV29-1 and TRBJ2-2, with 9 bases fitting TRBD2. The CDR3 totals 14 residues. Germline CDR1 and CDR2: SQVTM and ANQGSEA. Trimming took 6 bases from V and 5 from J; bases not matched to a gene: 7. The CDR3 protein is CSVALLAGTGELFF. The CDR3 DNA is TGCAGCGTCGCCCTACTAGCGGGTACCGGGGAGCTGTTTTTT.

Here the CDR3 DNA reads TGTGCCAGCGGGTCTACAGGGGCCAACGTCCTGACTTTC. Translating gives CASGSTGANVLTF. The chain combines TRBV6-4 with TRBJ2-6; D remains unclear. The CDR3 length is 13 residues. Germline lookup yields CDR1 MRHNA and CDR2 SNTAGT. Trimming stripped 8 bases from V and 4 bases from J, with 9 bases between.

This clonotype was seen more than once but under ten times. CDR3 DNA sequence: TGTGCCAGTGGTTTTCCCGGGGCGGAGACCCAGTACTTC. It codes for CASGFPGAETQYF. V usage is TRBV19 and J usage is TRBJ2-5; D tentatively reads TRBD1 or TRBD2 (5 bases each). This CDR3 region has 13 residues. Trimming shortened V by 8 bases and J by 5 bases, and 15 bases separated the two germline ends. The germline gives CDR1 LNHDA, CDR2 SQIVND (reference sequence).

This clonotype was picked up a small number of times. The gene calls are TRBV4-1 and TRBJ2-1; 12 nucleotides line up with TRBD2. The germline V gene has CDR1 MGHRA and CDR2 YSYEKL. CDR3 length equals 17 residues. With 4 bases clipped from V and 7 bases from J, the junction kept 11 bases outside the gene matches. The chain's CDR3 is CASSPALLAGGSNEQFF. CDR3 bases: TGCGCCAGCAGCCCTGCGCTACTAGCGGGGGGTTCGAATGAGCAGTTCTTC.

The chain combines TRBV7-6 with TRBJ2-5; no definite D call. The CDR3 is 12 residues long. Germline lookup yields CDR1 SGHVS and CDR2 FNYEAQ. The V and J ends lost 2 bases and 8 bases respectively, with 9 bases between them. This chain's CDR3 is CASSLPPGTQYF. DNA of the CDR3: TGTGCCAGCAGCTTACCCCCAGGAACCCAGTACTTC.

The genes are TRBV27 and TRBJ2-6; no clear D gene. V was trimmed by 2 bases and J by 4 bases, leaving 3 bases between them. The CDR3 is made up of 13 amino acids. The V gene's germline CDR1 is MNHEY and CDR2 SMNVEV (reference sequence). In DNA, the CDR3 is TGTGCCAGCAGTTTACTAGGGGCCAACGTCCTGACTTTC. Translation: CASSLLGANVLTF.

This clonotype was counted a few times. The J gene is TRBJ2-5, the V gene TRBV29-1; D gene uncertain. CDR1 and CDR2 (germline): SQVTM, ANQGSEA. This CDR3 has 15 residues. V was cut by 2 bases and J by 5 bases, with 18 bases left in between. CDR3 coding DNA: TGCAGCGTTGAAAAAGTGGACCCGGTGGATGAGACCCAGTACTTC. As protein: CSVEKVDPVDETQYF.

CDR3 sequence reads: CATYRTKGIKQYF. Written as DNA, the CDR3 is TGTGCCACCTACCGCACGAAAGGGATCAAGCAGTACTTC. The chain couples TRBV24-1 to TRBJ2-7; D unclear. Trimming took off 9 bases at V and 8 bases at J, with 19 bases between the two ends. The CDR3 spans 13 residues. The V gene's germline CDR1 is KGHDR and CDR2 SFDVKD.

In its sample, this clonotype was seen a few times. The gene calls are TRBV18 and TRBJ1-1; D gene unclear. Germline V gene data show CDR1 as KGHSH and CDR2 as LQKENI. This CDR3 is 13 amino acids long. V lost 4 bases, J lost 1 base, and 7 bases lay in between. Here the CDR3 DNA reads TGTGCCAGCTCACGGGAAGAGAACACTGAAGCTTTCTTT. Residues: CASSREENTEAFF.

The CDR3 DNA reads TGTGCAAGTCGCTTTCCCCCTAGGAGGGAACGCTACGAGCAGTACTTC. Translating it yields CASRFPPRRERYEQYF. The gene calls are TRBV12-2 and TRBJ2-7; TRBD1, the D gene given by the table, was not confirmed from the DNA. TRBV12-2 is flagged as a pseudogene. The CDR3 extends over 16 amino acids.